This T cell receptor (beta chain) was sequenced during a study of cytomegalovirus exposure and HLA in healthy donors. Study background: Genotyping showed around 80% of hundreds of donors falling in the Caucasian-associated ancestry cluster.

The PCR ran on 60 Vbeta and 13 Jbeta primers. The assay was immunoSEQ multiplex PCR, and TCRdb's table has in-frame clones only and misses some. The table lists fewer than 200,000 clones, 68% of them singletons. Regarding this clone: The target antigen is unknown.

Broader study findings: TCR beta chains numbering about 160 were designated cytomegalovirus-associated. TCR beta sequences numbering fewer than 20,000 were associated with HLA alleles at 0.05 false discovery rate in a later analysis.

J lost 0 bases, V lost 5 bases, and 10 bases had no gene match. The CDR3 is 18 amino acids. Germline V gene sequence: CDR1 MDHEN, CDR2 SYDVKM. The source is a man in his forties or fifties in good health and CMV-seronegative. The chain joins TRBV28 to TRBJ2-6, with 7 bases fitting TRBD1. Sequenced sample: PBMCs. CDR3 sequence: CASSIRQGLSSGANVLTF. CDR3 coding DNA: TGTGCCAGCAGTATCCGACAGGGATTGAGCTCTGGGGCCAACGTCCTGACTTTC.